These T cell receptor beta chains were read from a single sample in a study of pediatric ulcerative colitis. The table came from immunoSEQ multiplex PCR; TCRdb's copy has only in-frame clones and leaves some out. The sample records fewer than 20,000 clones, less than 85% being singletons. The sample was gut tissue. The receptors here all came from a boy aged 10-17 years with moderate ulcerative colitis. Each CDR3 is given with its conserved first and last residue. Fields, in order: clone size, V gene, J gene, D gene, CDR3 protein, CDR3 DNA. D genes are given only for firm matches. Only some rows state a clone size, as once, few, many or a class for expanded clones.

size: .
V: TRBV19
J: TRBJ2-3
D: TRBD1
CDR3: CASRMGTGITDTQYF
DNA: TGTGCCAGTAGGATGGGGACAGGGATCACAGATACGCAGTATTTT

size: .
V: TRBV6-5
J: TRBJ2-1
D: TRBD2
CDR3: CASSYISTSGSREQFF
DNA: TGTGCCAGCAGTTACATTTCGACTAGCGGGAGTCGAGAGCAGTTCTTC

size: .
V: TRBV19
J: TRBJ1-3
D: .
CDR3: CASRVGSGNTIYF
DNA: TGTGCCAGTAGGGTTGGTTCTGGAAACACCATATATTTT

size: few
V: TRBV4-1
J: TRBJ2-2
D: TRBD2
CDR3: CASKGLAGGTNTGELFF
DNA: TGCGCCAGCAAGGGACTAGCGGGGGGTACGAACACCGGGGAGCTGTTTTTT

size: few
V: TRBV2
J: TRBJ1-2
D: .
CDR3: CASSDNYGYTF
DNA: TGTGCCAGCAGTGATAACTATGGCTACACCTTC

size: .
V: TRBV7-2
J: TRBJ1-6
D: .
CDR3: CASSFRGADSPLHF
DNA: TGTGCCAGCAGCTTTCGGGGGGCAGATTCACCCCTCCACTTT

size: .
V: TRBV13
J: TRBJ1-2
D: .
CDR3: CASSRQANYGYTF
DNA: TGTGCCAGCAGCCGACAGGCTAACTATGGCTACACCTTC

size: once
V: TRBV5-1
J: TRBJ1-1
D: .
CDR3: CASSLAKDGGTEAFF
DNA: TGCGCCAGCAGCTTGGCCAAGGATGGGGGAACTGAAGCTTTCTTT

size: .
V: TRBV15
J: TRBJ1-6
D: .
CDR3: CATTREGDSPLHF
DNA: TGTGCCACCACCCGGGAGGGGGATTCACCCCTCCACTTT

size: .
V: TRBV7-9
J: TRBJ1-4
D: .
CDR3: CASSLVPQTNEKLFF
DNA: TGTGCCAGCAGCTTGGTCCCCCAGACCAATGAAAAACTGTTTTTT

size: .
V: TRBV2
J: TRBJ2-3
D: TRBD2
CDR3: CASGGTSFRGTQYF
DNA: TGTGCCAGCGGGGGGACTAGCTTTAGGGGTACGCAGTATTTT

size: .
V: TRBV28
J: TRBJ1-1
D: .
CDR3: CASSLIDPHLGRVFVGNTEAFF
DNA: TGTGCCAGCAGTTTAATCGATCCTCATTTGGGCAGGGTATTTGTGGGGAACACTGAAGCTTTCTTT

size: .
V: TRBV10-3
J: TRBJ2-7
D: TRBD1
CDR3: CAISGDRGHGDEQYF
DNA: TGTGCCATCAGTGGGGACAGGGGGCATGGTGACGAGCAGTACTTC

size: .
V: TRBV5-1
J: TRBJ2-1
D: TRBD2
CDR3: CASSLGGTSGGPSSYNEQFF
DNA: TGCGCCAGCAGCTTGGGTGGGACTAGCGGGGGGCCCTCTTCCTACAATGAGCAGTTCTTC

size: few
V: TRBV6-1
J: TRBJ2-1
D: .
CDR3: CASSRDRNYNEQFF
DNA: TGTGCCAGCAGCCGGGACCGTAACTACAATGAGCAGTTCTTC

size: .
V: TRBV5-5
J: TRBJ2-1
D: TRBD2
CDR3: CASSPITSGRAGEQFF
DNA: TGTGCCAGCAGCCCCATCACTAGCGGGAGGGCGGGTGAGCAGTTCTTC

size: .
V: TRBV7-8
J: TRBJ1-3
D: .
CDR3: CASSLEPPGRGTGNTIYF
DNA: TGTGCCAGCAGCTTAGAACCCCCGGGACGGGGAACTGGAAACACCATATATTTT

size: .
V: TRBV9
J: TRBJ1-2
D: .
CDR3: CASSVELNYGYTF
DNA: TGTGCCAGCAGCGTAGAGCTAAACTATGGCTACACCTTC

size: .
V: TRBV4-2
J: TRBJ2-2
D: .
CDR3: CASSQDSGAGPYTGELFF
DNA: TGTGCCAGCAGCCAAGATAGTGGAGCGGGCCCATACACCGGGGAGCTGTTTTTT

size: .
V: TRBV7-6
J: TRBJ1-4
D: TRBD1
CDR3: CASSPMGQTNEKLFF
DNA: TGTGCCAGCAGCCCGATGGGACAGACTAATGAAAAACTGTTTTTT

size: .
V: TRBV9
J: TRBJ2-7
D: TRBD1
CDR3: CASNKDRGAYEQYF
DNA: TGTGCCAGCAACAAGGACAGGGGTGCCTACGAGCAGTACTTC

size: .
V: TRBV5-6
J: TRBJ1-4
D: .
CDR3: CASSSETWNEKLFF
DNA: TGTGCCAGCAGCTCCGAAACATGGAATGAAAAACTGTTTTTT

size: .
V: TRBV14
J: TRBJ2-5
D: .
CDR3: CASSQVLWGETQYF
DNA: TGTGCCAGCAGCCAAGTGCTGTGGGGGGAGACCCAGTACTTC

size: .
V: TRBV30
J: TRBJ2-7
D: .
CDR3: CAWSSGRGEQYF
DNA: TGTGCCTGGAGTTCAGGACGTGGGGAGCAGTACTTC

size: .
V: TRBV5-1
J: TRBJ1-5
D: TRBD1
CDR3: CASSLGTGDRQPQHF
DNA: TGCGCCAGCAGCTTGGGGACAGGGGATCGACAGCCCCAGCATTTT

size: .
V: TRBV4-3
J: TRBJ2-1
D: TRBD2
CDR3: CASSQERSGSSYNEQFF
DNA: TGCGCCAGCAGCCAAGAGCGAAGCGGGAGCTCCTACAATGAGCAGTTCTTC

size: .
V: TRBV5-1
J: TRBJ2-5
D: .
CDR3: CASSLNAGFRETQYF
DNA: TGCGCCAGCAGCTTGAACGCCGGGTTTCGGGAGACCCAGTACTTC

size: .
V: TRBV4-2
J: TRBJ2-1
D: TRBD1
CDR3: CASSQERGTGGDEQFF
DNA: TGTGCCAGCAGCCAAGAGAGGGGGACAGGGGGCGATGAGCAGTTCTTC

size: .
V: TRBV7-9
J: TRBJ1-2
D: .
CDR3: CASSLEPGQINYGYTF
DNA: TGTGCCAGCAGCTTAGAGCCTGGGCAGATAAACTATGGCTACACCTTC

size: .
V: TRBV6-1
J: TRBJ1-1
D: .
CDR3: CASLATEAFF
DNA: TGTGCCAGCCTTGCCACTGAAGCTTTCTTT

size: .
V: TRBV5-1
J: TRBJ1-2
D: TRBD1
CDR3: CASSLAGGGSGYTF
DNA: TGCGCCAGCAGCTTGGCCGGAGGGGGCTCTGGCTACACCTTC

size: .
V: TRBV6-4
J: TRBJ2-3
D: .
CDR3: CASSDSTGGGDTQYF
DNA: TGTGCCAGCAGTGACTCGACGGGGGGCGGGGATACGCAGTATTTT

size: .
V: TRBV19
J: TRBJ1-2
D: TRBD1
CDR3: CASSRQGINLGGYTF
DNA: TGTGCCAGTAGCAGACAGGGGATCAATCTTGGGGGCTACACCTTC

size: .
V: TRBV27
J: TRBJ1-1
D: TRBD1
CDR3: CASSADRGLPNTEAFF
DNA: TGTGCCAGCAGTGCTGACAGGGGTCTACCCAACACTGAAGCTTTCTTT

size: .
V: TRBV12-5
J: TRBJ1-1
D: TRBD1
CDR3: CASALTQGITEAFF
DNA: TGTGCTAGTGCCCTGACACAGGGGATCACTGAAGCTTTCTTT

size: .
V: TRBV2
J: TRBJ2-3
D: TRBD1
CDR3: CASSTDRGYTDTQYF
DNA: TGTGCCAGCAGCACTGACAGGGGTTACACAGATACGCAGTATTTT

size: .
V: TRBV6-5
J: TRBJ2-2
D: TRBD1
CDR3: CASSGQGDNTGELFF
DNA: TGTGCCAGCAGCGGACAGGGGGACAACACCGGGGAGCTGTTTTTT

size: .
V: TRBV7-9
J: TRBJ1-2
D: .
CDR3: CASSPDRGYTF
DNA: TGTGCCAGCAGCCCCGACAGGGGCTACACCTTC

size: few
V: TRBV11-2
J: TRBJ1-1
D: TRBD1
CDR3: CASSLNDRGEAFF
DNA: TGTGCCAGCAGCTTAAATGACAGGGGGGAAGCTTTCTTT

size: few
V: TRBV7-2
J: TRBJ2-3
D: TRBD2
CDR3: CASSGRTSGSTDTQYF
DNA: TGTGCCAGCAGCGGCCGGACTAGCGGGAGTACAGATACGCAGTATTTT

size: .
V: TRBV14
J: TRBJ1-6
D: .
CDR3: CASSQGWPATGSPLHF
DNA: TGTGCCAGCAGCCAAGGGTGGCCCGCAACGGGTTCACCCCTCCACTTT

size: .
V: TRBV6-1
J: TRBJ1-4
D: .
CDR3: CASSVRTTNEKLFF
DNA: TGTGCCAGCAGTGTCAGGACTACGAATGAAAAACTGTTTTTT

size: .
V: TRBV5-1
J: TRBJ1-4
D: TRBD1
CDR3: CASSGGQRNEKLFF
DNA: TGCGCCAGCAGCGGGGGACAGCGTAATGAAAAACTGTTTTTT

size: .
V: TRBV9
J: TRBJ2-3
D: .
CDR3: CASSVPADLTDTQYF
DNA: TGTGCCAGCAGCGTACCAGCGGACCTCACAGATACGCAGTATTTT

size: .
V: TRBV19
J: TRBJ1-1
D: TRBD1
CDR3: CASSRGAATGLSEAFF
DNA: TGTGCCAGTAGTAGGGGGGCGGCGACAGGGCTATCTGAAGCTTTCTTT

size: .
V: TRBV6-5
J: TRBJ1-5
D: TRBD1
CDR3: CASSRGDSNQPQHF
DNA: TGTGCCAGCAGCAGGGGGGATAGCAATCAGCCCCAGCATTTT